This T cell receptor (beta chain) derives from a study of immune characterization of retroperitoneal liposarcoma. One entry per CDR3 protein, called by TCRdb with MiXCR from the PCR reads. The sample lists over 1,100 distinct CDR3 sequences; 40% to 55% were seen once. The CDR3 is 15 amino acids. The germline gives CDR1 SGHTA, CDR2 FQGNSA. The sequenced material came from tumor tissue. The J gene is TRBJ2-1, the V gene TRBV7-2; D uncertain. The J call may be incorrect, as the DNA end agrees better with TRBJ2-5. The sequence came from a female donor with retroperitoneal liposarcoma. As DNA, the CDR3 is TGTGCCAGCAGCCATGCCGCGGCAGTCCAAGAGACCCAGTACTTC. Its translation: CASSHAAAVQETQYF.